The following is a T cell receptor (beta chain) sequence with its context. The sample originates from a study of CD8 T cells in Susac syndrome. Reverse transcription used about 0.45 to 1 ug RNA and random hexamers. By means of immunoSEQ multiplex PCR, TCR beta CDR3 spanning 54 Vbeta and 13 Jbeta underwent amplification. TCRdb reanalysed the immunoSEQ multiplex PCR reads using MiXCR and keeps one entry per CDR3 protein. The sample comprises roughly 190,000 distinct CDR3 sequences, around nine tenths of which are singletons, and approximately 0.09% rests with the top ten. Trimming cost V 2 bases and J 6 bases; bases outside gene matches: 4. The CDR3 is made up of 13 amino acids. Germline V gene sequence: CDR1 DFQATT, CDR2 SNEGSKA (reference sequence).

This chain links TRBV20-1 with TRBJ2-7, with 10 bases lining up with TRBD1. The sequence derives from a human donor with Susac syndrome. Sequencing was performed on CD4+ T cells from PBMCs. The chain's CDR3 is CSARSRTGGEQYF. In DNA form, the CDR3 reads TGCAGTGCTAGATCCCGGACAGGGGGCGAGCAGTACTTC.